Presented here are 25 T cell receptor beta chains from one specimen sequenced in a study of vaccination and CD4 T cells after COVID-19 (dated by TCRdb to between 2021 and 2024). Per the publication, the treatment or condition label means: approximately 11-day PBMC culture with coronavirus spike peptide pools or control peptides (ViraFEST assay). Receptors were amplified or captured by PCR. Data came from an Illumina iSeq 100. TCR sequencing of DNA from cultured CD4+ T cells used the Oncomine TCR Beta short-read assay at the Johns Hopkins FTIC core. TCRdb itself trimmed the public reads at Q25 with fastp, ran MiXCR and retained productive beta chains. A single entry per CDR3 protein holds the most common genes and DNA from its merged rows. The sample table holds 14,000 or so distinct CDR3 sequences, of which approximately 24% were seen once. Together, the top ten hold about 18% of the sample. These receptors have no known antigen.

The sample here was CD4+ T cells from blood, cultured in vitro, taken after SARS-CoV-2 vaccination. All receptors come from a human donor who had recovered from COVID-19.

The chain carries TRBV18 and TRBJ2-7, with no clear D. Germline CDR1 is KGHSH and CDR2 is LQKENI. The CDR3 consists of 12 residues. V was shortened by 4 bases and J by 5 bases, with 9 bases between the two germline ends. CDR3 bases: TGTGCCAGCTCACAGGGAAGGGACGAGCAGTACTTC. Residues: CASSQGRDEQYF.

This clonotype occurred a few times. The rearrangement uses TRBV7-2 and TRBJ2-7, with D unclear. Germline CDR1 is SGHTA and CDR2 is FQGNSA. Trimming removed 8 bases from V and 4 bases from J, with 6 bases in between. This CDR3 has 10 residues. CDR3 bases: TGTGCCAGCTACCGATACGAGCAGTACTTC. This codes for CASYRYEQYF.

This clonotype occurred a few times. The chain couples TRBV20-1 to TRBJ1-5, with 8 bases fitting TRBD1. This CDR3 has 15 amino acids. Germline trimming cut 3 bases from V and 7 bases from J; bases unmatched to any gene: 11. Germline-derived CDR1 and CDR2 are DFQATT and SNEGSKA (reference sequence). CDR3 amino acids: CSARPNTGGSQPQHF. The CDR3 nucleotides read TGCAGTGCTAGGCCTAACACAGGGGGGAGCCAGCCCCAGCATTTT.

This clonotype occurred a few times. The chain couples TRBV24-1 to TRBJ2-5; D assignment may be TRBD1 or TRBD2 (5 bases each). Between the trimmed V and J ends, which lost 2 bases and 2 bases, there was a span of 20 bases. The CDR3 loop spans 18 amino acids. The germline V gene encodes CDR1 KGHDR and CDR2 SFDVKD. This CDR3 reads CATSDWGLGDGVQETQYF. In nucleotides, the CDR3 is TGTGCCACCAGTGATTGGGGGTTAGGGGACGGGGTACAAGAGACCCAGTACTTC.

This chain uses TRBV20-1 with TRBJ1-4, with a weak D call TRBD1 (6 bases). Trimming removed 0 bases from V and 8 bases from J, with 19 bases in between. Per the germline V gene, CDR1 is DFQATT and CDR2 is SNEGSKA (reference sequence). This CDR3 is 16 amino acids long. The CDR3: CSARDAGTNGWEKLFF. CDR3 DNA: TGCAGTGCTAGAGATGCCGGGACAAACGGTTGGGAAAAACTGTTTTTT.

The chain carries TRBV7-8 and TRBJ1-1; D gene ambiguous. This CDR3 is built from 13 residues. Trimming cost V 1 base and J 4 bases, with 7 bases left between them. CDR1 SGHVS and CDR2 FQNEAQ come from the germline V gene. This chain's CDR3 is CASSLGLGTEAFF. In nucleotides, the CDR3 is TGTGCCAGCAGCTTAGGCCTAGGCACTGAAGCTTTCTTT.

Regarding this clonotype: The junction differs from germline at one of its ends, possibly a read error. The chain links TRBV15 to TRBJ1-6; D gene ambiguous. CDR3 length: 17 residues. Per the germline V gene, CDR1 is LNHNV and CDR2 is YYDKDF (reference sequence). In nucleotides, the CDR3 is TGTGCCGCCAGCAGAGGGTTAGGGAGCTCCTATAATTCACCCCTCCACTTT. This codes for CAASRGLGSSYNSPLHF.

V is TRBV28 and J is TRBJ1-5; D uncertain. The CDR3 runs to 15 residues. CDR1 and CDR2 from the germline V gene are MDHEN and SYDVKM. The V and J ends lost 7 bases and 5 bases respectively, with 18 bases between them. CDR3 sequence (DNA): TGTGCCAGCACCTTTACCGACGGGAGAGATCAGCCCCAGCATTTT. Translating it yields CASTFTDGRDQPQHF. The full variable domain, rest sourced from reference TRBV28 and TRBJ1-5, is DVKVTQSSRYLVKRTGEKVFLECVQDMDHENMFWYRQDPGLGLRLIYFSYDVKMKEKGDIPEGYSVSREKKERFSLILESASTNQTSMYLCASTFTDGRDQPQHFGDGTRLSIL.

This clonotype is termed medium-sized. The rearrangement links TRBV27 to TRBJ1-1; D unresolved. The CDR3 sequence is 14 residues long. Trimming pared 0 bases from V and 2 bases from J, leaving 7 bases between. CDR1 MNHEY and CDR2 SMNVEV come from the germline V gene (reference sequence). CDR3 sequence reads: CASSLSPANTEAFF. The CDR3 DNA sequence: TGTGCCAGCAGTTTATCCCCGGCAAACACTGAAGCTTTCTTT.

The rearrangement uses TRBV5-6 and TRBJ2-5; 9 nucleotides match TRBD2. In germline, CDR1 is SGHDT, CDR2 YYEEEE. V shed 4 bases, J shed 2 bases, and the junction held 12 bases outside the gene matches. This CDR3 is built from 17 residues. The CDR3 is CASSAPKREAFQETQYF. The CDR3 bases are TGTGCCAGCAGCGCCCCCAAGCGGGAGGCCTTTCAAGAGACCCAGTACTTC.

This clonotype came up a few times. The gene calls are TRBV21-1 and TRBJ2-7; the table's TRBD2 call for D was not verified on the DNA. TRBV21-1 is labeled a pseudogene. The CDR3 runs 16 residues. CDR3 DNA sequence: TGTGCCAGCAGCAAAGCGCTAATAGCGGCCTCCTACGAGCAGTACTTC. This translates into CASSKALIAASYEQYF.

The chain carries TRBV5-6 and TRBJ1-5; 7 nucleotides match TRBD1. Germline assignment: CDR1 SGHDT and CDR2 YYEEEE. The ends lost 0 bases at V and 7 bases at J; junction bases unmatched: 10. CDR3 length: 16 amino acids. The CDR3 DNA reads TGTGCCAGCAGCTTGGTTTGGAGGGGGCTGGGACAGCCCCAGCATTTT. It specifies CASSLVWRGLGQPQHF.

In this sample, this clonotype is medium-sized. The V gene is TRBV7-9, the J gene TRBJ2-5, with 13 bases identical to TRBD2. From germline, CDR1 is SEHNR and CDR2 FQNEAQ (reference sequence). The trim removed 8 bases at V and 5 bases at J, leaving 2 bases unmatched. The CDR3 consists of 13 residues. CDR3 DNA sequence: TGTGCCAGCGGACTAGCGGGAGAGGAGACCCAGTACTTC. Translating it yields CASGLAGEETQYF.

V usage is TRBV11-2 and J usage is TRBJ1-2; D unclear. V was shortened by 3 bases and J by 7 bases, with 9 bases between the two germline ends. The CDR3 totals 12 residues. The germline gives CDR1 SGHAT, CDR2 FQNNGV. The CDR3 region has the DNA TGTGCCAGCAGCTTTCGGACGGGTGGCTACACCTTC. Translated, it gives CASSFRTGGYTF. The full variable domain, its missing parts supplied by reference TRBV11-2 and TRBJ1-2, is EAGVAQSPRYKIIEKRQSVAFWCNPISGHATLYWYQQILGQGPKLLIQFQNNGVVDDSQLPKDRFSAERLKGVDSTLKIQPAKLEDSAVYLCASSFRTGGYTFGSGTRLTVV.

In this sample, this clonotype is medium-sized. This rearrangement joins TRBV30 to TRBJ1-1, with 8 bases identical to TRBD1. The CDR3 runs to 13 residues. The ends lost 0 bases at V and 5 bases at J; junction bases unmatched: 2. Germline V gene lookup returns CDR1 GTSNPN and CDR2 SVGIG (reference sequence). CDR3 residues: CAWSVQGVTEAFF. CDR3 sequence (DNA): TGTGCCTGGAGTGTACAGGGGGTTACTGAAGCTTTCTTT. The full variable domain, in which reference TRBV30 and TRBJ1-1 provide the parts outside the CDR3, is SQTIHQWPATLVQPVGSPLSLECTVEGTSNPNLYWYRQAAGRGLQLLFYSVGIGQISSEVPQNLSASRPQDRQFILSSKKLLLSDSGFYLCAWSVQGVTEAFFGQGTRLTVV.

The V and J genes are TRBV18 and TRBJ1-5, with 7 nucleotides matching TRBD1. CDR3 length equals 15 residues. The germline V gene has CDR1 KGHSH and CDR2 LQKENI. The J segment lost 2 bases and the V segment lost 3 bases, leaving 4 bases of the junction unmatched. The CDR3 is CASSPTGLGNQPQHF. CDR3 nucleotide sequence: TGTGCCAGCTCACCGACAGGGTTGGGCAATCAGCCCCAGCATTTT. The full variable domain, in which reference TRBV18 and TRBJ1-5 provide the parts outside the CDR3, is NAGVMQNPRHLVRRRGQEARLRCSPMKGHSHVYWYRQLPEEGLKFMVYLQKENIIDESGMPKERFSAEFPKEGPSILRIQQVVRGDSAAYFCASSPTGLGNQPQHFGDGTRLSIL.

This clonotype was counted only a few times. The CDR3 is CASSPPFSASGTYEQYF. The CDR3, as DNA: TGTGCCAGTAGTCCCCCCTTTTCGGCTAGCGGCACCTACGAGCAGTACTTC. V usage is TRBV19 and J usage is TRBJ2-7; 7 positions match TRBD2. With 5 bases clipped from V and 2 bases from J, the junction kept 15 bases outside the gene matches. Germline loops: CDR1 LNHDA, CDR2 SQIVND (reference sequence). The CDR3 sequence is 17 residues long.

The rearrangement joins TRBV4-3 to TRBJ2-1; a weak D match, TRBD2 (5 bases). The CDR3 sequence is 16 residues long. V was cut by 6 bases and J by 0 bases, with 15 bases left in between. The germline gives CDR1 LGHNA, CDR2 YSLEER. CDR3 protein: CASSILASSSYNEQFF. CDR3 bases: TGCGCCAGCAGTATATTAGCGTCCAGCTCCTACAATGAGCAGTTCTTC.

The rearrangement joins TRBV19 to TRBJ1-5; 8 nucleotides match TRBD1. Germline trimming cut 6 bases from V and 6 bases from J; bases unmatched to any gene: 22. CDR1 LNHDA and CDR2 SQIVND come from the germline V gene (reference sequence). This CDR3 comprises 19 residues. CDR3 sequence (DNA): TGTGCCAGTAGCCTAACCGGGACAGGAAATATTATCAATAGTCAGCCCCAGCATTTT. Amino acid sequence: CASSLTGTGNIINSQPQHF. The full variable domain, with the rest looked up from reference TRBV19 and TRBJ1-5, is DGGITQSPKYLFRKEGQNVTLSCEQNLNHDAMYWYRQDPGQGLRLIYYSQIVNDFQKGDIAEGYSVSREKKESFPLTVTSAQKNPTAFYLCASSLTGTGNIINSQPQHFGDGTRLSIL.

The rearrangement joins TRBV6-5 to TRBJ2-5, with 10 nucleotides matching TRBD1. V trimming: 4 bases; J trimming: 1 base; junction bases outside the gene matches: 3. CDR1 is MNHEY and CDR2 is SVGAGI in the germline V gene. This CDR3 comprises 15 residues. CDR3 loop: CASSLGQGIQETQYF. CDR3 bases: TGTGCCAGCAGTTTGGGACAGGGGATCCAAGAGACCCAGTACTTC.

The chain is built from TRBV11-2 and TRBJ2-5; TRBD2 agrees at 7 bases. Germline V gives CDR1 SGHAT, CDR2 FQNNGV. Losses at the gene ends were 3 bases for V and 4 bases for J; bases not matched to a gene: 11. This CDR3 has 16 amino acids. CDR3 sequence: CASSFTAGGSGETQYF. The CDR3 DNA reads TGTGCCAGCAGCTTCACTGCAGGCGGGAGTGGAGAGACCCAGTACTTC.

This clonotype appeared a few times. The chain has TRBV6-1 and TRBJ1-5, with 7 bases aligning to TRBD1. V lost 2 bases, J lost 6 bases, and 4 bases stayed unmatched. There are 14 residues in the CDR3. Germline lookup yields CDR1 MNHNS and CDR2 SASEGT. The CDR3 loop reads CASSEQTGPQPQHF. DNA for the CDR3: TGTGCCAGCAGTGAACAGACAGGGCCTCAGCCCCAGCATTTT.

This clonotype was detected a few times. This chain connects TRBV20-1 to TRBJ2-7; 7 bases are a match to TRBD2. CDR3 length: 15 residues. Germline-derived CDR1 and CDR2 are DFQATT and SNEGSKA (reference sequence). Trimming cost V 0 bases and J 1 base; bases outside gene matches: 6. CDR3 sequence (DNA): TGCAGTGCTAGAGATCGGAGTAGCGGGTCCTACGAGCAGTACTTC. Protein: CSARDRSSGSYEQYF.

This sequence joins TRBV11-3 and TRBJ1-1; a possible D gene is TRBD1 (6 bases). This CDR3 has 14 residues. Trimming cost V 5 bases and J 8 bases, with 18 bases left between them. Germline V gives CDR1 SGHNT, CDR2 YENEEA. The CDR3 nucleotides read TGTGCCAGCAGCCGCCCGGGGGGCGGCAGAGAAGCTTTCTTT. Amino acid sequence: CASSRPGGGREAFF.

V and J are TRBV7-3 and TRBJ2-1, with 10 bases that match TRBD2. The CDR3 covers 15 residues. V dropped 2 bases and J dropped 9; count of bases not matched to a gene: 7. The germline gives CDR1 SGHTA, CDR2 FQGTGA. The CDR3 protein is CASSLRLAGAGEQFF. CDR3 nucleotide sequence: TGTGCCAGCAGCTTACGCCTAGCGGGAGCAGGTGAGCAGTTCTTC.